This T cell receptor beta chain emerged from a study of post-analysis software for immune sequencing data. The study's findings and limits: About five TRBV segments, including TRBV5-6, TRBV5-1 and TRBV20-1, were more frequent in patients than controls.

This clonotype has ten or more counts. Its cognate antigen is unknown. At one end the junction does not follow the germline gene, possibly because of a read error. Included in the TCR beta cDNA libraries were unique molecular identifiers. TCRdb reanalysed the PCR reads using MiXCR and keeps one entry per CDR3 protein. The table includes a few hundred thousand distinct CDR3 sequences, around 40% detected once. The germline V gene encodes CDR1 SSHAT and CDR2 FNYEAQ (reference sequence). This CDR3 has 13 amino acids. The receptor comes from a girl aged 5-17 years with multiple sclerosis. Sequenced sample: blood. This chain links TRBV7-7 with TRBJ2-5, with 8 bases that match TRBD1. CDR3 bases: TGTGCTAGCAGCTTAGACAGGGGAGAGACCCAGTACTTC. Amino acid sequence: CASSLDRGETQYF.